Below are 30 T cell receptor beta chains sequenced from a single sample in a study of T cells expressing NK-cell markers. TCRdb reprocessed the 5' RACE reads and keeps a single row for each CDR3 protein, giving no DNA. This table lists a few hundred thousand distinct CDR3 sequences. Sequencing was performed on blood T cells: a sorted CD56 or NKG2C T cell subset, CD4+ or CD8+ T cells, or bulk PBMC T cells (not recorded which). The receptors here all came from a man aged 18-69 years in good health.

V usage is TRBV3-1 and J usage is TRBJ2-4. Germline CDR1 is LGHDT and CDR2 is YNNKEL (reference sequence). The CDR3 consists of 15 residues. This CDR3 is CASSQDVGGLNIQYF.

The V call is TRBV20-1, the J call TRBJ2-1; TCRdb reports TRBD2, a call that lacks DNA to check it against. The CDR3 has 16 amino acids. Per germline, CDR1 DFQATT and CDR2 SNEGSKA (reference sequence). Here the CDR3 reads CSARAKAGGSYNEQFF.

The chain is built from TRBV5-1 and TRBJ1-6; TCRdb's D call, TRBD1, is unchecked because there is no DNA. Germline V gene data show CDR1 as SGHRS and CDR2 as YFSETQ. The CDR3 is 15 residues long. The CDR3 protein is CASSLADRTNSPLHF.

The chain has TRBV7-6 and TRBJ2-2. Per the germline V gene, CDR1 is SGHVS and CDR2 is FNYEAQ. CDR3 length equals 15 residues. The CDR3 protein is CASRSDPSNTGELFF. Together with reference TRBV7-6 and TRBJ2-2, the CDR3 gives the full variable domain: GAGVSQSPRYKVTKRGQDVALRCDPISGHVSLYWYRQALGQGPEFLTYFNYEAQQDKSGLPNDRFSAERPEGSISTLTIQRTEQRDSAMYRCASRSDPSNTGELFFGEGSRLTVL.

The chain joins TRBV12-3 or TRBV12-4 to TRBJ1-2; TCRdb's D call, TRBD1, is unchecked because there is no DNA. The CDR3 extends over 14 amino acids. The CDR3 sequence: CASSYDQGSYGYTF.

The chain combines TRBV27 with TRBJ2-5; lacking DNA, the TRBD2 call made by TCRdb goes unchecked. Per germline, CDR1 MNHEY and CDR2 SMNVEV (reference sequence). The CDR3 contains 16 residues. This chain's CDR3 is CASSALAGGRRGTQYF.

CDR3 in amino acids: CAASRGAEAFF. The chain links TRBV12-3 or TRBV12-4 to TRBJ1-1. The CDR3 sequence is 11 residues long.

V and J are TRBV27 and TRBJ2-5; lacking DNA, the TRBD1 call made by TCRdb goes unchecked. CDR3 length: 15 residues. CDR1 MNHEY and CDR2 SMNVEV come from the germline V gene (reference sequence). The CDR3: CASRGDRYFQETQYF.

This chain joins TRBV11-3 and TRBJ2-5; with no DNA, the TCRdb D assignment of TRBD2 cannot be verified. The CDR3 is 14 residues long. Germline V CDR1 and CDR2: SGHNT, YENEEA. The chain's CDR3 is CASSPGEGGETQYF. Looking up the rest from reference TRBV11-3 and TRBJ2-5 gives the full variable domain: EAGVVQSPRYKIIEKKQPVAFWCNPISGHNTLYWYLQNLGQGPELLIRYENEEAVDDSQLPKDRFSAERLKGVDSTLKIQPAELGDSAVYLCASSPGEGGETQYFGPGTRLLVL.

The CDR3 sequence: CASSFQAQNYEQYF. The gene calls are TRBV12-3 or TRBV12-4 and TRBJ2-7; TCRdb's assignment of TRBD2 cannot be checked, as there is no DNA. The CDR3 extends over 14 amino acids.

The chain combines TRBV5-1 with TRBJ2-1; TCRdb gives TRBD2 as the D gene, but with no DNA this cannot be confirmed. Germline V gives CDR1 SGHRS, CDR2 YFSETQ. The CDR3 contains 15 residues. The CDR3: CASSPGQGRANEQFF. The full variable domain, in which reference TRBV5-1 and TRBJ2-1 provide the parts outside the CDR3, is KAGVTQTPRYLIKTRGQQVTLSCSPISGHRSVSWYQQTPGQGLQFLFEYFSETQRNKGNFPGRFSGRQFSNSRSEMNVSTLELGDSALYLCASSPGQGRANEQFFGPGTRLTVL.

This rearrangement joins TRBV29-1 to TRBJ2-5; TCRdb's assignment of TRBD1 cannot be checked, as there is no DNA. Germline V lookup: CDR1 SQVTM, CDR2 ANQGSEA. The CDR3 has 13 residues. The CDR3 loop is CSLAGQGQETQYF.

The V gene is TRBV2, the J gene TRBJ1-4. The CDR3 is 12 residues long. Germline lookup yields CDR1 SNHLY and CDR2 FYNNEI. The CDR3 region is CASSEHGGKLFF.

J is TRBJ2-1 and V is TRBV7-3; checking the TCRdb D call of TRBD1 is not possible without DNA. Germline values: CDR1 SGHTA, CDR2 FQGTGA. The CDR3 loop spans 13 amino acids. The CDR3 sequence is CASSRQGAVEQFF.

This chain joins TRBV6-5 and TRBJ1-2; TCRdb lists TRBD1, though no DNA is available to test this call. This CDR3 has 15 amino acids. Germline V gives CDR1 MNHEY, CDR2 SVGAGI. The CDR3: CASSYGTGNSYGYTF.

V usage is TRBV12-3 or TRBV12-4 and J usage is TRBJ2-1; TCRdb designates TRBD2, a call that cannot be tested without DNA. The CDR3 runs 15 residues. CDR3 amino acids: CASSLARTSGGVQFF.

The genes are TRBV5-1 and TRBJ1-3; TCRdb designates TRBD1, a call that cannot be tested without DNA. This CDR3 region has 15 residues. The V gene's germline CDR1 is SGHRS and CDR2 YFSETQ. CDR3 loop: CASSLGAHQGNTIYF.

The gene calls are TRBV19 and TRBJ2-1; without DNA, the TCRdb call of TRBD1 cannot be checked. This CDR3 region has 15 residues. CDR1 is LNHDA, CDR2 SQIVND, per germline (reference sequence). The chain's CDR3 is CASSKAGQGANEQFF.

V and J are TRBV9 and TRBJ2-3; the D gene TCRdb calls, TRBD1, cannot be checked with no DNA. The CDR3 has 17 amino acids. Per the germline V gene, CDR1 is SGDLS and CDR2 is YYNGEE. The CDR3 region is CASSRTGGLSGTDTQYF.

CDR3 loop: CASSQRRVTGELFF. The genes are TRBV6-1 and TRBJ2-2; TCRdb lists TRBD2, though no DNA is available to test this call. Per the germline V gene, CDR1 is MNHNS and CDR2 is SASEGT. The CDR3 runs to 14 residues.

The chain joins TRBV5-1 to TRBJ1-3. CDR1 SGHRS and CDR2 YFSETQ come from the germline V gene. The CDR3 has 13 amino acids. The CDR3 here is CASSAFSGNTIYF.

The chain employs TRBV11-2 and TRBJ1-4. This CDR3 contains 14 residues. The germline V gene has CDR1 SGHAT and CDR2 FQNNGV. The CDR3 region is CASSFSIVSEKLFF.

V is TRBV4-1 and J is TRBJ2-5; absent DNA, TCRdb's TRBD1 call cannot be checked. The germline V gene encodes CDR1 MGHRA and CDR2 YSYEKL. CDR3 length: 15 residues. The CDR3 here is CASSQLHRGGETQYF.

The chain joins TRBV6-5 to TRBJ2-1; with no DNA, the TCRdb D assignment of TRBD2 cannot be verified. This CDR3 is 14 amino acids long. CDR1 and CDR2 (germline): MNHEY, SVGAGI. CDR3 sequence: CASRLAGGTDEQFF.

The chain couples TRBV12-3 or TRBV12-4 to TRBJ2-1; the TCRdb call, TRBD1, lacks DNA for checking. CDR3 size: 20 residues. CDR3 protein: CASSLLERALGGRSYNEQFF.

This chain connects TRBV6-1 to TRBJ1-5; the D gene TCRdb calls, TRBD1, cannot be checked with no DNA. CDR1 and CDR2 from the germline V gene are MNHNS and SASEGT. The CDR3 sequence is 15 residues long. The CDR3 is CAAKGGGHSNQPQHF.

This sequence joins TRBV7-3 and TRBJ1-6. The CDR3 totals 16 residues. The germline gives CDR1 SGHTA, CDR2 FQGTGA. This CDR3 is CASSLTGEVVDSPLHF.

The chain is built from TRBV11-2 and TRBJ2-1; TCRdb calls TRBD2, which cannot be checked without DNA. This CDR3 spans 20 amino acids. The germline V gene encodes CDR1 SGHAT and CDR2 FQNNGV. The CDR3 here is CASSSPTGLAGTSSYNEQFF.

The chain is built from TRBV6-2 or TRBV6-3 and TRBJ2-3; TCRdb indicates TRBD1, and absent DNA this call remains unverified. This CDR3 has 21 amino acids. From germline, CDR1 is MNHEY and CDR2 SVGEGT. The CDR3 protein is CASTLTPGLSGQGYHTDTQYF.

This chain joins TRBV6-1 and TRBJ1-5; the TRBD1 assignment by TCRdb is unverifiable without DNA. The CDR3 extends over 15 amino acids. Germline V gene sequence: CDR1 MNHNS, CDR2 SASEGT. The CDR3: CASRSTGLIGQPQHF.